The T cell receptor beta chain described here comes from a study of early T cells in non-severe SARS-CoV-2 infection. The wider study: The authors sequenced bulk RNA from unsorted whole blood, leaving chains unpaired. Whole-study results and caveats: Sequences matched to VDJdb favored anti-spike CD8 responses, while private and CD4 specificities were missed.

Attachment of unique molecular identifiers to individual cDNA molecules was performed. TCRdb reprocessed the 5' RACE reads via MiXCR and lists one record per CDR3 protein. The repertoire includes 50,000 to 65,000 distinct CDR3 sequences, around 20% of them detected once, and 16% sits in the top ten. About this clonotype: Its specificity is not known.

V was pared by 4 bases and J by 0 bases, with 9 bases between. CDR3 length equals 13 residues. Germline V lookup: CDR1 GTSNPN, CDR2 SVGIG (reference sequence). This clonotype was obtained from an adult who was a healthcare worker with PCR-confirmed SARS-CoV-2 infection or an uninfected control (not recorded which). The V gene is TRBV30, the J gene TRBJ1-2; the D gene is possibly TRBD1 (6 bases). Source: whole blood, taken at baseline. This chain's CDR3 is CAWNPGANYGYTF. The CDR3 DNA is TGTGCCTGGAACCCAGGGGCTAACTATGGCTACACCTTC.